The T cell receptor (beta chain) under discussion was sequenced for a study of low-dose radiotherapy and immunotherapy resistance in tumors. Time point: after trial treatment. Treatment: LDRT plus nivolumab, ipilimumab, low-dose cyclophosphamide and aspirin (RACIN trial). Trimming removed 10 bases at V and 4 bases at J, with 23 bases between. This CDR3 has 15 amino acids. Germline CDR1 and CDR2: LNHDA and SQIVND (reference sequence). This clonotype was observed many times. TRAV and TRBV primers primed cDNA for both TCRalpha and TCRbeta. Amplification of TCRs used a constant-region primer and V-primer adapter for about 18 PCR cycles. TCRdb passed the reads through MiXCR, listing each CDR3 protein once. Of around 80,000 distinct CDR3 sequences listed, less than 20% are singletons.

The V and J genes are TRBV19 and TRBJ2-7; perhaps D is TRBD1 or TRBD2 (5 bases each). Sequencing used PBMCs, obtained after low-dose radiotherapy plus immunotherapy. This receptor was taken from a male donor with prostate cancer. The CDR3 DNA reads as TGTGCCACTCCCACCCGGGACCCAGGGAAGTACGAGCAGTACTTC. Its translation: CATPTRDPGKYEQYF.